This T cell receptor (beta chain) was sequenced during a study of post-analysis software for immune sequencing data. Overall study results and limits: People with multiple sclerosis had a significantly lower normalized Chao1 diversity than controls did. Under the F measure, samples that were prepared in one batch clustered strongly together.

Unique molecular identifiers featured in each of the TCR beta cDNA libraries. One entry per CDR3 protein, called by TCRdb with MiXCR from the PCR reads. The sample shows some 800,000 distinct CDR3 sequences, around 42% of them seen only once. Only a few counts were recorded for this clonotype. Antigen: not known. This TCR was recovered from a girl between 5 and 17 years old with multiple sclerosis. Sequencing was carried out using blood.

The chain's CDR3 is CASSRDRETSNQPQHF. The CDR3 bases are TGTGCCAGCAGTCGGGACAGGGAGACTAGCAATCAGCCCCAGCATTTT. This rearrangement joins TRBV7-8 to TRBJ1-5; 9 bases are shared with TRBD1. Trimming cost V 6 bases and J 0 bases; bases outside gene matches: 6. CDR1 is SGHVS and CDR2 is FQNEAQ in the germline V gene. CDR3 length equals 16 residues.